This is a list of T cell receptor beta chains from one sample in a study of blood T cell repertoires in COVID-19. Clones were read by immunoSEQ multiplex PCR, and TCRdb kept only the in-frame ones, dropping some. The sample contains approximately 110,000 clones, roughly 84% of which appear only once. The material sequenced was peripheral blood. These receptors were collected from a woman in her sixties or seventies with acute or convalescent COVID-19. Both conserved end residues are part of each CDR3. A D gene is named only where the DNA matches it firmly. Rows may omit the clone size; those that give it use once, few, many or a size class.

clone_size: .; j_call: TRBJ2-4; v_call: TRBV27; d_call: TRBD1; cdr3_nt: TGTGCCAGCAGCCTCCTCGGTCAGACAGCTTATGCGAGGGGGCCCAAAAACATTCAGTACTTC; cdr3_aa: CASSLLGQTAYARGPKNIQYF
clone_size: .; j_call: TRBJ2-3; v_call: TRBV5-4; d_call: TRBD2; cdr3_nt: TGTGCCAGCAGCCTAAAATTACTAGCGGGAGGAAGCACAGATACGCAGTATTTT; cdr3_aa: CASSLKLLAGGSTDTQYF
clone_size: .; j_call: TRBJ1-1; v_call: TRBV6-4; d_call: .; cdr3_nt: TGTGCCAGTAGCCGGGGGGGGAACACTGAAGCTTTCTTT; cdr3_aa: CASSRGGNTEAFF
clone_size: .; j_call: TRBJ2-1; v_call: TRBV9; d_call: TRBD2; cdr3_nt: TGTGCCAGCAGCGTAGGGCGGCTAGCGGAGAGGAATGAGCAGTTCTTC; cdr3_aa: CASSVGRLAERNEQFF
clone_size: .; j_call: TRBJ1-1; v_call: TRBV7-9; d_call: .; cdr3_nt: TGTGCCAGCAGCTTAATACAAGAAGCTTTCTTT; cdr3_aa: CASSLIQEAFF
clone_size: .; j_call: TRBJ1-6; v_call: TRBV9; d_call: .; cdr3_nt: TGTGCCAGCAGCGTCCAGGGGCGAGATTCACCCCTCCACTTT; cdr3_aa: CASSVQGRDSPLHF
clone_size: once; j_call: TRBJ1-1; v_call: TRBV6-1; d_call: .; cdr3_nt: TGTGCCAGCAGTGTGACAGAATTTCTTACTAACACTGAAGCTTTCTTT; cdr3_aa: CASSVTEFLTNTEAFF
clone_size: .; j_call: TRBJ1-5; v_call: TRBV6-1; d_call: .; cdr3_nt: TGTGCCAGCAGTGAAAACAGAGGGTTCAATCAGCCCCAGCATTTT; cdr3_aa: CASSENRGFNQPQHF
clone_size: .; j_call: TRBJ2-2; v_call: TRBV19; d_call: TRBD1; cdr3_nt: TGTGCCAGTAGTATGGGGACAGGGAGGGCCGGGGAGCTGTTTTTT; cdr3_aa: CASSMGTGRAGELFF
clone_size: .; j_call: TRBJ2-7; v_call: TRBV20-1; d_call: TRBD1; cdr3_nt: TGCAGTGCTAGTGGGGACAGGGACTACGAGCAGTACTTC; cdr3_aa: CSASGDRDYEQYF
clone_size: few; j_call: TRBJ2-7; v_call: TRBV9; d_call: TRBD1; cdr3_nt: TGTGCCAGCAGCTCTCTCGGGACAGCCAACGAGCAGTACTTC; cdr3_aa: CASSSLGTANEQYF
clone_size: once; j_call: TRBJ1-1; v_call: TRBV11-2; d_call: TRBD1; cdr3_nt: TGTGCCAGCAGCTTAGGGACAGGGCCTAACACTGAAGCTTTCTTT; cdr3_aa: CASSLGTGPNTEAFF
clone_size: .; j_call: TRBJ1-4; v_call: TRBV5-6; d_call: .; cdr3_nt: TGTGCCAGCAGCTCAACAGGAGCTAATGAAAAACTGTTTTTT; cdr3_aa: CASSSTGANEKLFF
clone_size: .; j_call: TRBJ1-5; v_call: TRBV6-5; d_call: .; cdr3_nt: TGTGCCAGCAGTTTCAATTCTGAGGACAGAGAGCAGCCCCAGCATTTT; cdr3_aa: CASSFNSEDREQPQHF
clone_size: .; j_call: TRBJ1-2; v_call: TRBV5-1; d_call: .; cdr3_nt: TGCGCCAGCAGCCCGGAGACAGCCTATGGCTACACCTTC; cdr3_aa: CASSPETAYGYTF
clone_size: .; j_call: TRBJ2-3; v_call: TRBV7-9; d_call: TRBD2; cdr3_nt: TGTGCCAGCTCCCCTAGCGGGAATACAGATACGCAGTATTTT; cdr3_aa: CASSPSGNTDTQYF
clone_size: .; j_call: TRBJ2-1; v_call: TRBV7-2; d_call: .; cdr3_nt: TGTGCCAGCAGCTTAGCCCTACTCAATGAGCAGTTCTTC; cdr3_aa: CASSLALLNEQFF
clone_size: .; j_call: TRBJ2-1; v_call: TRBV19; d_call: TRBD2; cdr3_nt: TGTGCCAGTAGCCCGCCCTTACTAGCGGGGCCCCGCAATGAGCAGTTCTTC; cdr3_aa: CASSPPLLAGPRNEQFF
clone_size: .; j_call: TRBJ2-1; v_call: TRBV19; d_call: .; cdr3_nt: TGTGCCAGTAGTAGGACAGCCTACAATGAGCAGTTCTTC; cdr3_aa: CASSRTAYNEQFF
clone_size: .; j_call: TRBJ2-1; v_call: TRBV15; d_call: TRBD2; cdr3_nt: TGTGCCACCAGCAGAGATCGACTAGCGGGTTACAATGAGCAGTTCTTC; cdr3_aa: CATSRDRLAGYNEQFF
clone_size: .; j_call: TRBJ1-5; v_call: TRBV12-3/TRBV12-4; d_call: .; cdr3_nt: TGTGCCAGCAGGACAGGAGTGAATCAGCCCCAGCATTTT; cdr3_aa: CASRTGVNQPQHF
clone_size: .; j_call: TRBJ2-1; v_call: TRBV7-9; d_call: .; cdr3_nt: TGTGCCAGCAGCCTTAGCGGCAATGAGCAGTTCTTC; cdr3_aa: CASSLSGNEQFF
clone_size: few; j_call: TRBJ1-2; v_call: TRBV29-1; d_call: .; cdr3_nt: TGCAGCGTTGTCAGAGAATCGGGCTATGGCTACACCTTC; cdr3_aa: CSVVRESGYGYTF
clone_size: .; j_call: TRBJ1-2; v_call: TRBV9; d_call: .; cdr3_nt: TGTGCCAGCAGCCCGGAGGGGAGGTCTTTTCGCGACTACACCTTC; cdr3_aa: CASSPEGRSFRDYTF
clone_size: .; j_call: TRBJ2-5; v_call: TRBV5-4; d_call: .; cdr3_nt: TGTGCCAGCAGCTCCCAAACTAGGCCAGAGACCCAGTACTTC; cdr3_aa: CASSSQTRPETQYF
clone_size: once; j_call: TRBJ2-1; v_call: TRBV7-6; d_call: .; cdr3_nt: TGTGCCAGCAGCCCGGCGGCGAGCGCGTACAATGAGCAGTTCTTC; cdr3_aa: CASSPAASAYNEQFF
clone_size: few; j_call: TRBJ2-5; v_call: TRBV11-3; d_call: TRBD1; cdr3_nt: TGTGCCAGCAGTGCGACAGGGGGTGAGACCCAGTACTTC; cdr3_aa: CASSATGGETQYF
clone_size: .; j_call: TRBJ1-2; v_call: TRBV15; d_call: TRBD1; cdr3_nt: TGTGCCACCAGCAGTGCACAGGGGGAGAGAGGTGGCTACACCTTC; cdr3_aa: CATSSAQGERGGYTF
clone_size: .; j_call: TRBJ2-1; v_call: TRBV2; d_call: TRBD2; cdr3_nt: TGTGCCAGCAGCTCACTGACTAGCGGGGGCCTCTCCTACAATGAGCAGTTCTTC; cdr3_aa: CASSSLTSGGLSYNEQFF
clone_size: .; j_call: TRBJ1-1; v_call: TRBV6-5; d_call: TRBD1; cdr3_nt: TGTGCCAGCACCAGGACAGGGCCCACTGAAGCTTTCTTT; cdr3_aa: CASTRTGPTEAFF
clone_size: many; j_call: TRBJ2-2; v_call: TRBV9; d_call: .; cdr3_nt: TGTGCCAGCAGCGTAGATGGGGCGACCGGGGAGCTGTTTTTT; cdr3_aa: CASSVDGATGELFF
clone_size: few; j_call: TRBJ1-1; v_call: TRBV4-1; d_call: .; cdr3_nt: TGCGCCAGCAGCCAATCCATCCTAGGCAGTTACGCTGAAGCTTTCTTT; cdr3_aa: CASSQSILGSYAEAFF
clone_size: .; j_call: TRBJ1-1; v_call: TRBV5-1; d_call: .; cdr3_nt: TGCGCCAGCAGCTTGACACCAATGAACACTGAAGCTTTCTTT; cdr3_aa: CASSLTPMNTEAFF
clone_size: .; j_call: TRBJ2-2; v_call: TRBV23-1; d_call: TRBD2; cdr3_nt: TGCGCCAGCAGTCAATGGCTCGCGGCTAGCGGGGGGGCTCGTACCGGGGAGCTGTTTTTT; cdr3_aa: CASSQWLAASGGARTGELFF
clone_size: .; j_call: TRBJ2-5; v_call: TRBV3-1/TRBV3-2; d_call: TRBD2; cdr3_nt: TGTGCCAGCAGCCGTAGCGGGAGGGACCAAGAGACCCAGTACTTC; cdr3_aa: CASSRSGRDQETQYF
clone_size: .; j_call: TRBJ1-1; v_call: TRBV29-1; d_call: TRBD1; cdr3_nt: TGCAGCGTTGACCCTCGGACAGGGACGAACACTGAAGCTTTCTTT; cdr3_aa: CSVDPRTGTNTEAFF
clone_size: .; j_call: TRBJ2-5; v_call: TRBV19; d_call: .; cdr3_nt: TGTGCCAGTAGTCTCAAGACAGGTGGGCCACAAGAGACCCAGTACTTC; cdr3_aa: CASSLKTGGPQETQYF
clone_size: .; j_call: TRBJ1-5; v_call: TRBV24-1; d_call: .; cdr3_nt: TGTGCCACCAGTGATTTCCCCGTTACAGGGACCAGGCAGCCCCAGCATTTT; cdr3_aa: CATSDFPVTGTRQPQHF
clone_size: .; j_call: TRBJ1-6; v_call: TRBV19; d_call: .; cdr3_nt: TGTGCCAGTAGTATGAGACAGGCCAATTCACCCCTCCACTTT; cdr3_aa: CASSMRQANSPLHF
clone_size: .; j_call: TRBJ1-2; v_call: TRBV6-5; d_call: TRBD1; cdr3_nt: TGTGCCAGCAGTCCCACAGGGGACTATGGCTACACCTTC; cdr3_aa: CASSPTGDYGYTF
clone_size: .; j_call: TRBJ2-5; v_call: TRBV6-1; d_call: .; cdr3_nt: TGTGCCAGCAGTGAAGGAAGACATTTTCGGGAGACCCAGTACTTC; cdr3_aa: CASSEGRHFRETQYF
clone_size: .; j_call: TRBJ1-2; v_call: TRBV6-2/TRBV6-3; d_call: .; cdr3_nt: TGTGCCAGCAGTTACTCAGGGGGAAACTATGGCTACACCTTC; cdr3_aa: CASSYSGGNYGYTF
clone_size: .; j_call: TRBJ2-3; v_call: TRBV25-1; d_call: .; cdr3_nt: TGTGCCAGCAGTGAATTGGAGGTGACAGATACGCAGTATTTT; cdr3_aa: CASSELEVTDTQYF
clone_size: .; j_call: TRBJ2-3; v_call: TRBV6-5; d_call: .; cdr3_nt: TGTGCCAGCAGTTTGACAGACCCCACAGATACGCAGTATTTT; cdr3_aa: CASSLTDPTDTQYF
clone_size: .; j_call: TRBJ1-1; v_call: TRBV5-1; d_call: .; cdr3_nt: TGCGCCAGCAGCCCCGGGGGTAGGAACACTGAAGCTTTCTTT; cdr3_aa: CASSPGGRNTEAFF
clone_size: .; j_call: TRBJ2-1; v_call: TRBV6-5; d_call: .; cdr3_nt: TGTGCCAGCGGTCTAACTAGCTTATCCTACAATGAGCAGTTCTTC; cdr3_aa: CASGLTSLSYNEQFF
clone_size: many; j_call: TRBJ2-7; v_call: TRBV28; d_call: TRBD2; cdr3_nt: TGTGCCAGCAGCTCAAGCGGGAAGGTCTACGAGCAGTACTTC; cdr3_aa: CASSSSGKVYEQYF
clone_size: .; j_call: TRBJ2-5; v_call: TRBV11-1; d_call: .; cdr3_nt: TGTGCCAGCAGCTTAGGACATGGACAGTGGCAGACCCAGTACTTC; cdr3_aa: CASSLGHGQWQTQYF
clone_size: .; j_call: TRBJ1-1; v_call: TRBV12-3/TRBV12-4; d_call: TRBD1; cdr3_nt: TGTGCCAGCAGTTTGATACAGGGGGCTGAAGCTTTCTTT; cdr3_aa: CASSLIQGAEAFF
clone_size: .; j_call: TRBJ1-1; v_call: TRBV11-2; d_call: TRBD1; cdr3_nt: TGTGCCAGCAGCGCAGGGACAGTGAAGCCAAACACTGAAGCTTTCTTT; cdr3_aa: CASSAGTVKPNTEAFF
clone_size: few; j_call: TRBJ2-1; v_call: TRBV5-6; d_call: .; cdr3_nt: TGTGCCAGCAGCTTGACTCCAATAACCTACAATGAGCAGTTCTTC; cdr3_aa: CASSLTPITYNEQFF
clone_size: .; j_call: TRBJ2-5; v_call: TRBV3-1/TRBV3-2; d_call: TRBD2; cdr3_nt: TGTGCCAGCAGCCAAGAGGGGGGGAACCAAGAGACCCAGTACTTC; cdr3_aa: CASSQEGGNQETQYF
clone_size: .; j_call: TRBJ2-1; v_call: TRBV29-1; d_call: TRBD2; cdr3_nt: TGCAGCGTTGAAGGACTAGCGGGACCGACCTACAATGAGCAGTTCTTC; cdr3_aa: CSVEGLAGPTYNEQFF